This T cell receptor beta chain derives from a study of shared clonotypes between healthy human individuals. Terminally differentiated effector memory CD45RA+ cells were left out of the naive CD8 fraction, which was CD45RO-negative and positively selected for CCR7. To note about this clone: Its antigen is not known.

Germline V gene sequence: CDR1 SGDLS, CDR2 YYNGEE. V was cut by 2 bases and J by 4 bases, with 12 bases left in between. This CDR3 spans 14 amino acids. Notes on the study in general: An anticipated effect of sequencing depth on clonotype sharing among donors was recognized.

Several immunoSEQ plates held equal portions of the genomic DNA taken from each subset. Original handling: Quality scores were absent from the junction-only immunoSEQ sequences, so filtering differed. Some clones are missing from TCRdb's copy, which holds only in-frame ones; the method was immunoSEQ multiplex PCR. Clone size and the V and J calls come from that table; the DNA yielded D and trimming. The table shows about 2 million clones, with 85% to 95% occurring only once. The TCR was taken from a man between 18 and 29 years old in good health. The V gene is TRBV9, the J gene TRBJ1-2; D uncertain. Sequencing was done on a sample of naive CD8+ T cells sorted from blood. CDR3 loop: CASSVPDGSYGYTF. The DNA of the CDR3 is TGTGCCAGCAGCGTTCCGGACGGAAGCTATGGCTACACCTTC.